The TCR beta chain described here comes from a study of blood T cell repertoires in COVID-19. Across the whole study: T cells, B-cell-depleted T cells, or PBMCs supplied cDNA or gDNA.

Enrollment of patients from Seattle took place during active infection, with longitudinal follow-up. In this sample, this clone turned up once. Original methodology: Using reference gene primer amplification, nucleated cell counts were estimated. Sequencing used immunoSEQ multiplex PCR; TCRdb keeps in-frame clones, though not all of them. V and J calls and clone size follow that table, whereas D and trimming were derived from the DNA. The data show 200,000 to 250,000 clones, around 80% seen once. The sequenced sample consisted of peripheral blood. The sequence was obtained from an elderly woman with COVID-19, enrolled during active disease.

The CDR3 protein is CASSWGQGTGELFF. Here the CDR3 DNA reads TGTGCCAGCAGTTGGGGACAGGGGACCGGGGAGCTGTTTTTT. The V gene is TRBV6-6, the J gene TRBJ2-2, with 10 bases fitting TRBD1. In germline, CDR1 is MNHNY, CDR2 SVGAGI (reference sequence). The junction had 1 base not matched to a gene; V was cut back by 4 bases and J by 5 bases. The CDR3 runs to 14 residues.